The 23 T cell receptor beta chains reported below all come from one sample, sequenced in a study of cytomegalovirus exposure and HLA in healthy donors (dated by TCRdb to 2016 to 2017). Libraries were constructed by the immunoSEQ multiplex PCR assay. For the multiplex PCR, a mixture combining 60 forward primers for TCR Vbeta segments and 13 reverse primers for TCR Jbeta segments was used. TCRdb obtained this table from immuneACCESS and retained in-frame rearrangements with V and J assigned. These tables miss some clones; where compared with another copy, unresolved V genes account for less than half of the shortfall, and the remainder is unexplained. The sample data list under 200,000 clones, and roughly 84% of these were observed just once. Around 0.96% of the sample is held by the ten biggest clonotypes. The material sequenced was PBMCs. Receptor source: a man aged 30-40 years in good health and CMV-seronegative.

With regard to this clone: Within the sample, other DNA sequences also encode this same CDR3. The rearrangement uses TRBV7-2 and TRBJ2-2; D may be TRBD1 (6 bases). Germline-derived CDR1 and CDR2 are SGHTA and FQGNSA. V gave up 5 bases and J gave up 0 bases, with 10 bases separating them. This CDR3 region has 15 residues. CDR3 sequence reads: CASSRDRTNTGELFF. DNA for the CDR3: TGTGCCAGCAGCCGCGACAGGACGAACACCGGGGAGCTGTTTTTT.

The V and J genes are TRBV30 and TRBJ1-5; tentative D call: TRBD1 (5 bases). The V gene's germline CDR1 is GTSNPN and CDR2 SVGIG (reference sequence). V was shortened by 0 bases and J by 5 bases, with 8 bases between the two germline ends. This CDR3 is built from 13 residues. The CDR3 region has the DNA TGTGCCTGGAGTGTCGGCAGGGATCAGCCCCAGCATTTT. Amino acid sequence: CAWSVGRDQPQHF.

The chain couples TRBV10-3 to TRBJ2-3; TRBD2 agrees at 10 bases. V lost 7 bases and J lost 2; bases outside the gene matches: 3. The length of the CDR3 is 14 residues. The germline V gene has CDR1 ENHRY and CDR2 SYGVKD. Written as DNA, the CDR3 is TGTGCCATCACTAGCGGGAGCACCACAGATACGCAGTATTTT. Protein sequence: CAITSGSTTDTQYF.

V gene TRBV5-4 combines with J gene TRBJ2-7, with 8 bases aligning to TRBD1. V lost 4 bases, J lost 7 bases, and 10 bases stayed unmatched. The germline V gene has CDR1 SGHNT and CDR2 YYREEE (reference sequence). The CDR3 extends over 14 amino acids. The CDR3 spells CASSADRVWGEQYF. The DNA of the CDR3 is TGTGCCAGCAGCGCGGACAGGGTTTGGGGGGAGCAGTACTTC.

On this clone: Its ends do not fully match the called genes, so a read error is possible. V gene TRBV7-9 combines with J gene TRBJ2-1, with TRBD1 matching over 8 bases. Germline CDR1 reads SEHNR; CDR2 reads FQNEAQ (reference sequence). The CDR3 sequence is 14 residues long. The CDR3 region is CASRGQEPEWSMVF. CDR3 nucleotide sequence: TGTGCCAGCAGGGGACAGGAACCCGAATGGAGCATGGTCTTC.

DNA of the CDR3: TGTGCCAGCAGCCCGAGGGGGATGTGGGACACTGAAGCTTTCTTT. Amino acids: CASSPRGMWDTEAFF. The chain is built from TRBV7-9 and TRBJ1-1, with D tentatively TRBD1 (6 bases). The CDR3 totals 15 residues. The V and J ends lost 5 bases and 3 bases respectively, with 16 bases between them. Germline CDR1 and CDR2: SEHNR and FQNEAQ (reference sequence).

With regard to this clone: Relative to the germline gene, one junction end is altered; a read error may explain this. The chain employs TRBV7-9 and TRBJ2-1, with D perhaps matching TRBD1 (8 bases). CDR3 length: 18 amino acids. In germline, CDR1 is SEHNR, CDR2 FQNEAQ (reference sequence). The CDR3 coding sequence is TGTTCCAGCAGCTTAGCTCATACGGGGGGACAGGTTTACAATGAGCAGTTCTTC. It codes for CSSSLAHTGGQVYNEQFF.

The rearrangement links TRBV5-1 to TRBJ2-7; D gene unclear. The V gene's germline CDR1 is SGHRS and CDR2 YFSETQ. V gave up 0 bases and J gave up 6 bases, with 7 bases separating them. CDR3 size: 12 residues. The CDR3 nucleotides read TGCGCCAGCAGCTTGGTGAGTTCCGAGCAGTACTTC. Protein sequence: CASSLVSSEQYF.

The V gene is TRBV5-1, the J gene TRBJ2-5; 12 bases fit TRBD2. Trimming cost V 4 bases and J 1 base; bases outside gene matches: 5. CDR1 SGHRS and CDR2 YFSETQ come from the germline V gene. There are 16 residues in the CDR3. The CDR3 DNA follows: TGCGCCAGCAGCGCCGTACTAGCGGGAGGCCAAGAGACCCAGTACTTC. Translated: CASSAVLAGGQETQYF.

This chain joins TRBV19 and TRBJ1-3; D uncertain. Trimming left V 4 bases short and J 0 bases short, with 10 bases between. Germline CDR1 is LNHDA and CDR2 is SQIVND (reference sequence). The CDR3 length is 15 residues. CDR3 region: CASSRPGSSGNTIYF. The CDR3 DNA is TGTGCCAGTAGTAGACCGGGAAGCTCTGGAAACACCATATATTTT.

The chain carries TRBV4-2 and TRBJ2-3; D is perhaps TRBD2 (7 bases). CDR1 and CDR2 from the germline V gene are LGHNA and YNFKEQ. Trimming cost V 4 bases and J 0 bases, with 26 bases left between them. The CDR3 runs 20 residues. DNA of the CDR3: TGTGCCAGCAGCCGGGTTTTAGGGGGGGCAACGGGACGTAGCACAGATACGCAGTATTTT. Translation gives CASSRVLGGATGRSTDTQYF.

The chain couples TRBV19 to TRBJ1-4; no clear D gene. V lost 2 bases and J lost 0, with 13 bases in between. CDR1 is LNHDA and CDR2 is SQIVND in the germline V gene (reference sequence). The CDR3 has 17 residues. CDR3 nucleotides: TGTGCCAGTAGTATAAGAACAGTCGGTGCAACTAATGAAAAACTGTTTTTT. It translates to CASSIRTVGATNEKLFF.

The table lists this clone with a count of one. The rearrangement uses TRBV5-6 and TRBJ2-5, with D perhaps matching TRBD1 (6 bases). The CDR3 is 15 residues long. Between the trimmed V and J ends, which lost 1 base and 0 bases, there was a span of 10 bases. CDR1 is SGHDT and CDR2 is YYEEEE in the germline V gene. The CDR3 bases are TGTGCCAGCAGCTTGCTTTCAGGGGACCAAGAGACCCAGTACTTC. As protein: CASSLLSGDQETQYF.

This clone was seen just once. The gene calls are TRBV6-5 and TRBJ2-7; 7 nucleotides line up with TRBD1. Germline V gene sequence: CDR1 MNHEY, CDR2 SVGAGI. Trimming took 0 bases from V and 2 from J; bases not matched to a gene: 4. The CDR3 consists of 15 residues. The CDR3 DNA follows: TGTGCCAGCAGTTACTCCACAGGGGCGGCCTACGAGCAGTACTTC. It yields the protein CASSYSTGAAYEQYF.

The rearrangement joins TRBV21-1 to TRBJ1-5. TRBV21-1 is termed a pseudogene. This CDR3 contains 13 residues. The CDR3 loop is CASSKSVNQPQHF. The CDR3 region has the DNA TGTGCCAGCAGCAAGAGTGTTAATCAGCCCCAGCATTTT.

This chain connects TRBV19 to TRBJ1-1; D not resolved. The germline V gene encodes CDR1 LNHDA and CDR2 SQIVND (reference sequence). This CDR3 is 15 amino acids long. V lost 6 bases, J lost 3 bases, and 17 bases lay in between. CDR3 in DNA: TGTGCCAGTAGCCCCCACCGGGGAGGCGACACTGAAGCTTTCTTT. Its translation: CASSPHRGGDTEAFF.

The V call is TRBV9, the J call TRBJ1-1, with D possibly matching TRBD1 (6 bases). CDR3 length equals 16 residues. The V end lost 2 bases, the J end lost 7 bases, and 21 bases lay between the germline ends. CDR1 is SGDLS, CDR2 YYNGEE, per germline. The CDR3 DNA follows: TGTGCCAGCAGCGTTGGGGGCGGGGGGGTGGGCGGTGAAGCTTTCTTT. Protein: CASSVGGGGVGGEAFF.

The gene calls are TRBV7-9 and TRBJ2-2, with D unresolved. This CDR3 region has 13 residues. Germline values: CDR1 SEHNR, CDR2 FQNEAQ (reference sequence). The V end lost 5 bases, the J end lost 4 bases, and 8 bases lay between the germline ends. The CDR3 nucleotides read TGTGCCAGCAGCCCACTAAGCACCGGGGAGCTGTTTTTT. Encoded protein: CASSPLSTGELFF.

The V and J genes are TRBV2 and TRBJ1-5; 7 bases align to TRBD1. Per the germline V gene, CDR1 is SNHLY and CDR2 is FYNNEI. This CDR3 spans 15 amino acids. The V segment lost 1 base and the J segment 4 bases; nucleotides outside the gene matches: 4. The CDR3 DNA reads TGTGCCAGCAGTGAAGGAGGGGGCGGGAATCAGCCCCAGCATTTT. As protein: CASSEGGGGNQPQHF.

This clone appeared a single time. The CDR3 reads CSSNRVDGYTF. The DNA for the CDR3 is TGCAGCAGCAACAGGGTCGATGGCTACACCTTC. This chain connects TRBV20-1 to TRBJ1-2; tentatively, D is TRBD1 (6 bases). The CDR3 is made up of 11 amino acids. Germline loops: CDR1 DFQATT, CDR2 SNEGSKA (reference sequence).

The chain carries TRBV18 and TRBJ2-7; the match to TRBD2 covers 8 bases. Germline-derived CDR1 and CDR2 are KGHSH and LQKENI. The CDR3 consists of 15 residues. J was trimmed by 1 base and V by 1 base; bases with no gene match: 3. CDR3 loop: CASSPLSGGSYEQYF. The CDR3 nucleotides read TGTGCCAGCTCACCACTGAGCGGGGGATCCTACGAGCAGTACTTC.

V is TRBV7-2 and J is TRBJ1-1, with TRBD1 matching over 8 bases. The length of the CDR3 is 13 residues. V shed 5 bases and J 4 bases; nucleotides not matched to a gene: 3. Germline CDR1 reads SGHTA; CDR2 reads FQGNSA. The CDR3 DNA reads as TGTGCCAGCAGCCCCACAGGGGGCACTGAAGCTTTCTTT. Translating it yields CASSPTGGTEAFF.

This chain uses TRBV5-1 with TRBJ2-7, with 10 bases identical to TRBD1. Germline CDR1 SGHRS, CDR2 YFSETQ. This CDR3 spans 15 amino acids. With V trimmed by 0 bases and J by 3 bases, 3 bases remained unmatched. CDR3 in DNA: TGCGCCAGCAGCTTGGTGACAGGGGGCGACTACGAGCAGTACTTC. Translation: CASSLVTGGDYEQYF. Supplemented by reference TRBV5-1 and TRBJ2-7, the full variable domain reads KAGVTQTPRYLIKTRGQQVTLSCSPISGHRSVSWYQQTPGQGLQFLFEYFSETQRNKGNFPGRFSGRQFSNSRSEMNVSTLELGDSALYLCASSLVTGGDYEQYFGPGTRLTVT.